The clone carrying this TCR beta chain appeared a single time. The data derive from a study of blood T cell repertoires in COVID-19. At the level of the study: The United States, Italy and Spain provided the acute and convalescent COVID-19 samples.

V shed 0 bases and J shed 2 bases, with 12 bases lying between them. Germline CDR1 is SGDLS and CDR2 is YYNGEE. The CDR3 is made up of 16 amino acids. Here immunoSEQ multiplex PCR was the method, and the copy in TCRdb shows in-frame clones only, minus some. This sample has tens of thousands of clones; 80% to 85% occur once, and the top ten carry 4.5% to 5.5%. The gene calls are TRBV9 and TRBJ1-3; D gene ambiguous. What was sequenced was peripheral blood. The origin of this receptor is a woman aged 55-69 years with acute or convalescent COVID-19. The CDR3 DNA follows: TGTGCCAGCAGCGTAGCTACTCAGGCACCTGGAAACACCATATATTTT. Translating it yields CASSVATQAPGNTIYF. Full variable domain (missing parts from reference TRBV9 and TRBJ1-3): DSGVTQTPKHLITATGQRVTLRCSPRSGDLSVYWYQQSLDQGLQFLIQYYNGEERAKGNILERFSAQQFPDLHSELNLSSLELGDSALYFCASSVATQAPGNTIYFGEGSWLTVV.